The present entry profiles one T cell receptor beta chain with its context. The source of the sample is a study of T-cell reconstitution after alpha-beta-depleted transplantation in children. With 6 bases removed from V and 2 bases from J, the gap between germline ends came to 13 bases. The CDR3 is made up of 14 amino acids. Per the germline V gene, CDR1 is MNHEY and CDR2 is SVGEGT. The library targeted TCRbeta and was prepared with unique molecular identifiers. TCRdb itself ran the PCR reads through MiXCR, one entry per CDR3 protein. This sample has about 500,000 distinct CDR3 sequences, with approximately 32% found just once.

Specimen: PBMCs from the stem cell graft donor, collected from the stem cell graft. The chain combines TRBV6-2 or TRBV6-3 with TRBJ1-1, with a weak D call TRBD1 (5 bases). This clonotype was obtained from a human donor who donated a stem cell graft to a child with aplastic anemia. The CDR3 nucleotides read TGTGCCAGCAGCGGGATTAGGGGAAACACTGAAGCTTTCTTT. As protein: CASSGIRGNTEAFF.